Detailed here is one T cell receptor beta chain. In the original workflow: Nucleated cell counts were estimated from reference gene primer amplification. Repertoires were generated with immunoSEQ multiplex PCR, while TCRdb's copy carries only in-frame clones and drops some. From that table come the V and J calls and clone size; the DNA was used to work out D and trimming. The data contain 100,000 to 150,000 clones, roughly 84% of them singletons. These data are taken from a study of blood T cell repertoires in COVID-19. Study-level information: There were acute and convalescent COVID-19 samples, and they came from the United States, Italy and Spain. T cells, B-cell-depleted T cells, or PBMCs supplied cDNA or gDNA.

This sequence originates from a man between 60 and 75 years old with acute or convalescent COVID-19. Sequenced: peripheral blood.

This chain's CDR3 is CASSLGLAGTGEQYF. As DNA, the CDR3 is TGTGCCAGCAGCTTAGGACTAGCGGGAACGGGGGAGCAGTACTTC. V usage is TRBV7-8 and J usage is TRBJ2-7, with 11 bases that match TRBD2. V dropped 1 base and J dropped 7; count of bases not matched to a gene: 6. CDR1 SGHVS and CDR2 FQNEAQ come from the germline V gene. The CDR3 length is 15 residues.